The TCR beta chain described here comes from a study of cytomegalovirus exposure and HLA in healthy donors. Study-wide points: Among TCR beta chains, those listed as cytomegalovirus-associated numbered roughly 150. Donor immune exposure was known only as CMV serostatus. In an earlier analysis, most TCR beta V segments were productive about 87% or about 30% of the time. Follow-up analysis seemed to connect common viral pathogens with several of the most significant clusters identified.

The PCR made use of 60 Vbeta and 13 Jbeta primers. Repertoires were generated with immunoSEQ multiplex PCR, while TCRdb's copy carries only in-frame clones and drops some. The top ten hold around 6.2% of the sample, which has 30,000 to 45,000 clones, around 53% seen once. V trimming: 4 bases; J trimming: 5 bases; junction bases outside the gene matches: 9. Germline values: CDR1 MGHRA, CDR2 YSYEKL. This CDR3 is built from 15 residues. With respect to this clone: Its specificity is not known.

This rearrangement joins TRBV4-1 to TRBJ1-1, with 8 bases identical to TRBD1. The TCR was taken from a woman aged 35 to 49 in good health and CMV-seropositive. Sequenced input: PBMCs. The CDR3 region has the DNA TGCGCCAGCAGCCGAATGACAGGGGCCGGGACTGAAGCTTTCTTT. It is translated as CASSRMTGAGTEAFF.